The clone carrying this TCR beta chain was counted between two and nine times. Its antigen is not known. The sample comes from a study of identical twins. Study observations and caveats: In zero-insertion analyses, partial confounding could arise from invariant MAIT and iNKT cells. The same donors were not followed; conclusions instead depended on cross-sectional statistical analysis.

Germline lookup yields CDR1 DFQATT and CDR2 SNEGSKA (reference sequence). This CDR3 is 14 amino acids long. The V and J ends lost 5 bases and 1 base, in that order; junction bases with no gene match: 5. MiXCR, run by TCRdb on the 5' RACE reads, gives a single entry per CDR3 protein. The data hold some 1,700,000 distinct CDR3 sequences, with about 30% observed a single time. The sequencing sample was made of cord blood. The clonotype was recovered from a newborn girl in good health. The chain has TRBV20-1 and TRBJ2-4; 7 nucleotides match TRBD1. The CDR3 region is CSAFQTGAKNIQYF. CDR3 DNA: TGCAGTGCTTTCCAGACAGGGGCCAAAAACATTCAGTACTTC.